Many counts were recorded for the clone carrying this T cell receptor beta chain. No antigen is known for it. This CDR3 is 15 amino acids long. The germline V gene has CDR1 LNHNV and CDR2 YYDKDF (reference sequence). Trimming took off 0 bases at V and 4 bases at J, with 13 bases between the two ends. Authors of the study amplified TCR beta CDR3 regions from RNA transcripts. The primer set for the first-round RT-PCR of the TCR CDR3 was HTBI. TCRdb ran MiXCR on the multiplex PCR reads and lists one entry per CDR3 protein. The table records under 700,000 distinct CDR3 sequences, 40% to 55% of them present only once. The entry originates in a study of T cells in Graves' hyperthyroidism and ophthalmopathy. Study results and limitations: Expanded thyroid clonotypes (above 0.001) were mostly also found in blood. Prediction of ophthalmopathy progression came a median around 6 months pre-onset.

This rearrangement joins TRBV15 to TRBJ2-7; perhaps TRBD1 as D (6 bases). The sequenced sample was peripheral blood or thyroid tissue (not recorded which). This receptor was obtained from a woman between 18 and 30 years old with Graves' hyperthyroidism. The CDR3 bases are TGTGCCACCAGCAGAGACACAGGGCGTGGTTACGAGCAGTACTTC. This codes for CATSRDTGRGYEQYF.